The 21 T cell receptor beta chains below all came from one sample that was sequenced in a study of blood T cell repertoires in COVID-19. The repertoire was sequenced with immunoSEQ multiplex PCR; TCRdb's copy has only in-frame clones and lacks some. This sample has 150,000 to 200,000 clones; roughly nine tenths occur once, and the top ten carry 1% to 1.5%. The sequenced material came from PBMCs or T cells enriched from blood (not recorded which). These receptors all come from a human donor with acute COVID-19. The donor label of this sample is uncertain.

V gene TRBV6-5 combines with J gene TRBJ2-1, with TRBD2 matching over 7 bases. With 4 bases clipped from V and 4 bases from J, the junction kept 4 bases outside the gene matches. This CDR3 has 14 residues. Germline V gene sequence: CDR1 MNHEY, CDR2 SVGAGI. In DNA form, the CDR3 reads TGTGCCAGCAGTTTGGCTAGCGGTTACAATGAGCAGTTCTTC. This sequence encodes CASSLASGYNEQFF.

In this sample, this clone turned up a few times. The chain recombines TRBV3-1 (or the pseudogene TRBV3-2) with TRBJ1-6, with TRBD1 as a possible D gene (6 bases). The CDR3 has 16 residues. The germline V gene encodes CDR1 LGHDT and CDR2 YNNKEL (reference sequence). V was pared by 4 bases and J by 8 bases, with 18 bases between. The CDR3 DNA is TGTGCCAGCAGCCCCCAGGGGACGGTGGGCCATTCACCCCTCCACTTT. It is translated as CASSPQGTVGHSPLHF.

This clone was detected once. The chain joins TRBV5-4 to TRBJ1-2, with D maybe TRBD1 (6 bases). The V and J ends lost 1 base and 3 bases respectively, with 10 bases between them. This CDR3 has 14 amino acids. Germline V gene data show CDR1 as SGHNT and CDR2 as YYREEE (reference sequence). The CDR3 reads CASSLPGVHYGYTF. The CDR3 nucleotides read TGTGCCAGCAGCTTGCCAGGGGTTCACTATGGCTACACCTTC.

Concerning this clone: The sample carries other DNA sequences with the same CDR3. This chain joins TRBV5-1 and TRBJ1-1; 7 positions match TRBD1. V was pared by 2 bases and J by 5 bases, with 6 bases of the junction left unmatched. There are 14 residues in the CDR3. Germline CDR1 is SGHRS and CDR2 is YFSETQ. The CDR3 DNA sequence: TGCGCCAGCAGCTTCCTCGACAGGGAAACTGAAGCTTTCTTT. It codes for CASSFLDRETEAFF. Full variable domain (remainder filled in from reference TRBV5-1 and TRBJ1-1): KAGVTQTPRYLIKTRGQQVTLSCSPISGHRSVSWYQQTPGQGLQFLFEYFSETQRNKGNFPGRFSGRQFSNSRSEMNVSTLELGDSALYLCASSFLDRETEAFFGQGTRLTVV.

Here the CDR3 DNA reads TGTGCCAGCAGCCATGTATGGGCTACCTACGAGCAGTACTTC. Its protein is CASSHVWATYEQYF. The chain uses TRBV3-1 (or the pseudogene TRBV3-2) and TRBJ2-7; no reliable D call. This CDR3 is 14 amino acids long. V lost 3 bases and J lost 2, with 11 bases in between. Per the germline V gene, CDR1 is LGHDT and CDR2 is YNNKEL (reference sequence).

This clone was observed once. The chain uses TRBV19 and TRBJ1-2; D remains ambiguous. Trimming stripped 3 bases from V and 7 bases from J, with 15 bases between. Looked up from germline, CDR1 is LNHDA and CDR2 is SQIVND (reference sequence). This CDR3 has 14 residues. The CDR3 region has the DNA TGTGCCAGTAGTATTAGTGTCCGTTCGGGTGGCTACACCTTC. Translated, it gives CASSISVRSGGYTF.

This clone was observed a single time. The chain has TRBV4-1 and TRBJ2-7; the match to TRBD2 covers 8 bases. J was trimmed by 3 bases and V by 1 base; bases with no gene match: 2. Looked up from germline, CDR1 is MGHRA and CDR2 is YSYEKL. CDR3 size: 14 residues. CDR3 protein: CASSQVSGGYEQYF. The CDR3 nucleotides are TGCGCCAGCAGCCAAGTCAGCGGGGGCTACGAGCAGTACTTC.

This chain connects TRBV7-9 to TRBJ1-5; D ambiguous. CDR3 length equals 14 residues. Trimming removed 1 base from V and 6 bases from J, with 10 bases in between. Germline V gene lookup returns CDR1 SEHNR and CDR2 FQNEAQ (reference sequence). The CDR3 DNA sequence: TGTGCCAGCAGCTTAGGGACTGGCACTCAGCCCCAGCATTTT. This encodes CASSLGTGTQPQHF.

The chain links TRBV27 to TRBJ1-2, with TRBD1 matching over 8 bases. There are 14 residues in the CDR3. V dropped 6 bases and J dropped 4; count of bases not matched to a gene: 7. Germline V gene data show CDR1 as MNHEY and CDR2 as SMNVEV (reference sequence). DNA of the CDR3: TGTGCCAGCAGCCGTCGACAGGGGAGCTATGGCTACACCTTC. Translating it yields CASSRRQGSYGYTF.

This chain connects TRBV28 to TRBJ1-2; maybe TRBD1 (6 bases). Trimming removed 6 bases at V and 5 bases at J, with 16 bases between. CDR1 is MDHEN, CDR2 SYDVKM, per germline. The CDR3 extends over 14 amino acids. The CDR3 reads CASRPDGGAYGYTF. For the CDR3, the DNA is TGTGCCAGCAGACCCGATGGGGGGGCTTATGGCTACACCTTC.

The sample holds a few counts of this clone. The chain joins TRBV29-1 to TRBJ1-2, with TRBD1 matching 8 bases. The CDR3 has 12 residues. Germline values: CDR1 SQVTM, CDR2 ANQGSEA. The ends lost 6 bases at V and 12 bases at J; junction bases unmatched: 12. In DNA, the CDR3 is TGCAGCGTCACCAGCGGACAGGGAGGTAACACCTTC. Translation gives CSVTSGQGGNTF.

This clone has a single count. The chain links TRBV29-1 to TRBJ2-7, with 12 nucleotides matching TRBD2. V was clipped by 7 bases and J by 3 bases; unmatched bases: 4. The CDR3 sequence is 13 residues long. Germline values: CDR1 SQVTM, CDR2 ANQGSEA. The CDR3 region is CSGTSGGYYEQYF. The CDR3 DNA reads TGCAGCGGTACTAGCGGGGGGTACTACGAGCAGTACTTC.

This sequence joins TRBV2 and TRBJ2-7; 11 nucleotides agree with TRBD2. The germline V gene encodes CDR1 SNHLY and CDR2 FYNNEI. The CDR3 spans 14 residues. The trim removed 7 bases at V and 7 bases at J, leaving 9 bases unmatched. This CDR3 reads CASILVRLAGEQYF. In nucleotides, the CDR3 is TGTGCCAGCATCTTGGTGCGACTAGCGGGGGAGCAGTACTTC. Variable domain in full (rest from reference TRBV2 and TRBJ2-7): EPEVTQTPSHQVTQMGQEVILRCVPISNHLYFYWYRQILGQKVEFLVSFYNNEISEKSEIFDDQFSVERPDGSNFTLKIRSTKLEDSAMYFCASILVRLAGEQYFGPGTRLTVT.

This chain links TRBV4-1 with TRBJ2-1; 8 bases match TRBD1. Germline values: CDR1 MGHRA, CDR2 YSYEKL. The CDR3 loop spans 17 amino acids. The J segment lost 4 bases and the V segment lost 3 bases, leaving 11 bases of the junction unmatched. This CDR3 reads CASSHGKDRDAYNEQFF. CDR3 DNA: TGCGCCAGCAGCCATGGAAAGGACAGGGATGCGTACAATGAGCAGTTCTTC.

This clone was seen just once. CDR3 coding DNA: TGTGCCAGCAGATCCCAGGGGCTGATAACTGAAGCTTTCTTT. This sequence encodes CASRSQGLITEAFF. V is TRBV6-5 and J is TRBJ1-1, with TRBD1 as a possible D gene (6 bases). This CDR3 has 14 amino acids. Germline V CDR1 and CDR2: MNHEY, SVGAGI. Trimming took off 6 bases at V and 5 bases at J, with 16 bases between the two ends.

Only a few counts were recorded for this clone. The chain has TRBV11-2 and TRBJ2-3; D not resolved. Germline-derived CDR1 and CDR2 are SGHAT and FQNNGV. The CDR3 loop spans 11 amino acids. V lost 2 bases, J lost 6 bases, and 3 bases lay in between. The chain's CDR3 is CASSLRDTQYF. CDR3 DNA sequence: TGTGCCAGCAGCTTACGGGATACGCAGTATTTT.

The V call is TRBV2, the J call TRBJ2-1; TRBD1 might be the D (5 bases). V was cut by 6 bases and J by 6 bases, with 12 bases left in between. Per the germline V gene, CDR1 is SNHLY and CDR2 is FYNNEI. The CDR3 length is 13 residues. The CDR3 DNA reads TGTGCCAGCAGGCCCTATGGGGCCAATGAGCAGTTCTTC. It codes for CASRPYGANEQFF.

This sequence joins TRBV30 and TRBJ2-2; 8 positions agree with TRBD2. Per the germline V gene, CDR1 is GTSNPN and CDR2 is SVGIG (reference sequence). This CDR3 has 15 residues. The junction had 13 bases not matched to a gene; V was cut back by 8 bases and J by 5 bases. The CDR3 coding sequence is TGTGCCCTATTTGGGACAAGCGGGGGTACCGGGGAGCTGTTTTTT. Translating gives CALFGTSGGTGELFF.

The rearrangement joins TRBV4-1 to TRBJ2-2, with 11 bases aligning to TRBD2. The CDR3 length is 17 residues. The germline V gene encodes CDR1 MGHRA and CDR2 YSYEKL. V shed 3 bases, J shed 5 bases, and the junction held 8 bases outside the gene matches. The CDR3: CASSHQLAGVRTGELFF. CDR3 DNA sequence: TGCGCCAGCAGCCACCAACTAGCGGGGGTTCGGACCGGGGAGCTGTTTTTT.

The chain recombines TRBV7-9 with TRBJ1-4, with D tentatively TRBD1 (5 bases). The V end lost 6 bases, the J end lost 4 bases, and 9 bases lay between the germline ends. Germline values: CDR1 SEHNR, CDR2 FQNEAQ (reference sequence). This CDR3 contains 13 residues. DNA of the CDR3: TGTGCCAGCAGGGGACTGCTTAATGAAAAACTGTTTTTT. This gives the protein CASRGLLNEKLFF.

The V and J genes are TRBV5-1 and TRBJ1-4, with 9 bases identical to TRBD1. The V and J ends lost 4 bases and 8 bases, in that order; junction bases with no gene match: 12. The CDR3 length is 16 residues. Germline V gene lookup returns CDR1 SGHRS and CDR2 YFSETQ. The CDR3 nucleotides are TGCGCCAGCAGCGTGGACAGGGGCCTGAAGTGGGAAAAACTGTTTTTT. This encodes CASSVDRGLKWEKLFF.